This T cell receptor (beta chain) was observed in a study of regulatory T cells in long-lasting Graves disease. Findings of the study overall: Compared with new cases, persistent Graves' patients showed reduced TCR diversity. A reduction in accuracy may have resulted from the small sample size.

Stated time point: newly diagnosed GD, antithyroid drugs for less than 3 months. PBMC RNA was the source of the TCR library. The germline V gene encodes CDR1 SGHDT and CDR2 YYEEEE. This CDR3 has 17 residues. V gave up 0 bases and J gave up 0 bases; unmatched junction bases: 6. According to the study, TCR beta libraries were built with iRepertoire HTBI primers and CDR3-region Arm-PCR. In the original processing: About 62 TRBV and 13 to 15 TRBJ segments were identified across samples. TCRdb fed the multiplex PCR reads into MiXCR, producing one record per CDR3 protein. V and J calls and clone size were set by TCRdb, not the authors. The table shows roughly 380,000 distinct CDR3 sequences, with 15% occurring only once. This clonotype appeared many times. Antigen specificity is unknown.

The sample consisted of peripheral blood mononuclear cells (PBMCs), taken at new diagnosis, from a patient treated with antithyroid drugs. The sequence derives from a female donor with Graves disease. The genes are TRBV5-6 and TRBJ1-2; 9 positions match TRBD1. Here the CDR3 reads CASSLEGQGSPNYGYTF. The CDR3 DNA reads TGTGCCAGCAGCTTGGAGGGACAGGGTTCGCCTAACTATGGCTACACCTTC.